This TCR beta chain was observed in a study of T-cell memory formation after mild COVID-19. Study-wide results and caveats: Contracting clones from day 15 to 85 showed balanced CD4/CD8; later expanders favored CD4+.

From the 5' RACE reads, TCRdb called clonotypes with MiXCR, one entry per CDR3 protein. The sample contains 450,000 or so distinct CDR3 sequences, 25% of which appear only once. The ends were cut back, 1 base at V and 1 base at J, with 10 bases in the middle. Germline V CDR1 and CDR2: LGHNA, YNFKEQ. This CDR3 is built from 15 residues. Of note for this clonotype: The antigen remains unidentified.

The sequencing sample was made of PBMCs or a T cell subset sorted from them (not recorded which). This sequence was found in an adult woman who had mild COVID-19 (a few samples of this study predate the infection). Cell type and time point are not known. The chain recombines TRBV4-2 with TRBJ1-1; D uncertain. The CDR3 protein is CASSQVAEQNTEAFF. In nucleotides, the CDR3 is TGTGCCAGCAGCCAAGTCGCGGAGCAGAACACTGAAGCTTTCTTT.